The 14 T cell receptor beta chains given below trace back to one sample, sequenced in a study of cytomegalovirus exposure and HLA in healthy donors. This table comes from immunoSEQ multiplex PCR, and its TCRdb copy is limited to in-frame clones, with some not included. The sample has around 190,000 clones, roughly 85% seen once. Sequenced input: PBMCs. These receptors came from a man between 18 and 35 years old in good health and CMV-seropositive.

The chain combines TRBV11-3 with TRBJ2-3, with 14 bases fitting TRBD2. The V segment lost 5 bases and the J segment 5 bases; nucleotides outside the gene matches: 9. CDR1 is SGHNT, CDR2 YENEEA, per germline. The CDR3 has 17 amino acids. CDR3 sequence (DNA): TGTGCCAGCAGCCCAGGACTAGCGGGGGGAGAGGAAGATACGCAGTATTTT. Its protein product is CASSPGLAGGEEDTQYF.

Only a few counts were recorded for this clone. The chain carries TRBV7-2 and TRBJ1-4; the match to TRBD1 covers 7 bases. CDR3 length: 15 amino acids. From germline, CDR1 is SGHTA and CDR2 FQGNSA. The V and J ends lost 1 base and 4 bases, in that order; junction bases with no gene match: 3. CDR3 sequence reads: CASSLVAGGNEKLFF. In nucleotides, the CDR3 is TGTGCCAGCAGCTTAGTGGCAGGGGGTAATGAAAAACTGTTTTTT.

The chain joins TRBV5-4 to TRBJ2-7; 7 bases line up with TRBD1. The CDR3 loop spans 12 amino acids. The J segment lost 9 bases and the V segment lost 2 bases, leaving 5 bases of the junction unmatched. CDR1 is SGHNT, CDR2 YYREEE, per germline (reference sequence). CDR3 loop: CASSLDRDAQYF. In DNA form, the CDR3 reads TGTGCCAGCAGCTTAGACAGGGATGCGCAGTACTTC. The whole variable domain, filled in from reference TRBV5-4 and TRBJ2-7, reads ETGVTQSPTHLIKTRGQQVTLRCSSQSGHNTVSWYQQALGQGPQFIFQYYREEENGRGNFPPRFSGLQFPNYSSELNVNALELDDSALYLCASSLDRDAQYFGPGTRLTVT.

V is TRBV9 and J is TRBJ2-3; 9 nucleotides match TRBD1. Germline CDR1 SGDLS, CDR2 YYNGEE. This CDR3 is built from 17 residues. V lost 5 bases, J lost 5 bases, and 15 bases stayed unmatched. DNA of the CDR3: TGTGCCAGCAGTCGTACGCAGGGACAGGGTTTCGAAGATACGCAGTATTTT. It specifies CASSRTQGQGFEDTQYF.

The rearrangement links TRBV7-9 to TRBJ1-2, with unresolved D. Germline V gene lookup returns CDR1 SEHNR and CDR2 FQNEAQ (reference sequence). Trimming shortened V by 1 base and J by 4 bases, and 13 bases separated the two germline ends. The CDR3 totals 15 residues. The CDR3 region has the DNA TGTGCCAGCAGCTTAGGACACCCGAATTCCTATGGCTACACCTTC. Translation gives CASSLGHPNSYGYTF.

The CDR3 region is CASSLNDWEQRVRGAFF. CDR3 in DNA: TGTGCCAGCAGCTTGAACGATTGGGAACAGCGGGTCCGGGGAGCTTTCTTT. The chain employs TRBV7-9 and TRBJ1-1; no firm D call. Trimming stripped 3 bases from V and 10 bases from J, with 27 bases between. Germline CDR1 is SEHNR and CDR2 is FQNEAQ (reference sequence). CDR3 length equals 17 residues.

This chain uses TRBV5-1 with TRBJ1-6, with TRBD1 identical over 8 bases. The germline gives CDR1 SGHRS, CDR2 YFSETQ. V was pared by 4 bases and J by 10 bases, with 10 bases of the junction left unmatched. The CDR3 totals 15 residues. This CDR3 is CASSGAGQGGSPLHF. In DNA form, the CDR3 reads TGCGCCAGCAGCGGCGCAGGACAGGGAGGATCACCCCTCCACTTT.

This chain connects TRBV4-1 to TRBJ1-6; TRBD1 matches at 7 bases. Unmatched junction bases numbered 14, after V lost 4 bases and J lost 2 bases. Germline CDR1 reads MGHRA; CDR2 reads YSYEKL. This CDR3 has 19 residues. CDR3 DNA sequence: TGCGCCAGCAGCCCGGTTGTGCAGGGGGTTTCCCCCTATAATTCACCCCTCCACTTT. Residues: CASSPVVQGVSPYNSPLHF.

The chain couples TRBV6-1 to TRBJ1-1; D is possibly TRBD1 (5 bases). Trimming took off 5 bases at V and 4 bases at J, with 14 bases between the two ends. The CDR3 is 14 amino acids. CDR1 and CDR2 from the germline V gene are MNHNS and SASEGT. The DNA of the CDR3 is TGTGCCAGCAGTACTGGACACTCCCCCACTGAAGCTTTCTTT. Translation: CASSTGHSPTEAFF.

The rearrangement uses TRBV5-1 and TRBJ1-1, with D possibly TRBD1 on 5 matching bases. This CDR3 is 13 amino acids long. Germline CDR1 SGHRS, CDR2 YFSETQ. Trimming pared 4 bases from V and 4 bases from J, leaving 11 bases between. In DNA form, the CDR3 reads TGCGCCAGCAGCGTAGTTGGGGCCACTGAAGCTTTCTTT. Protein sequence: CASSVVGATEAFF.

The chain joins TRBV9 to TRBJ2-7; 12 bases are a match to TRBD1. The V segment lost 4 bases and the J segment 4 bases; nucleotides outside the gene matches: 6. The CDR3 has 15 amino acids. The germline V gene has CDR1 SGDLS and CDR2 YYNGEE. CDR3 in amino acids: CASSPRDRGPYEQYF. The CDR3 bases are TGTGCCAGCAGCCCACGGGACAGGGGGCCGTACGAGCAGTACTTC.

This clone was detected only a few times. Other DNA sequences in the same sample also yield this CDR3. CDR3 sequence reads: CASSDSSGSYNEQFF. DNA for the CDR3: TGTGCCAGCAGTGACTCGAGCGGCTCCTACAATGAGCAGTTCTTC. The rearrangement joins TRBV6-4 to TRBJ2-1, with D possibly being TRBD2 (5 bases). Germline CDR1 MRHNA, CDR2 SNTAGT. Trimming removed 0 bases at V and 0 bases at J, with 6 bases between. The CDR3 runs to 15 residues.

The genes are TRBV28 and TRBJ2-7; 7 nucleotides line up with TRBD1. The CDR3 is 14 residues long. In germline, CDR1 is MDHEN, CDR2 SYDVKM. Trimming cost V 7 bases and J 0 bases; bases outside gene matches: 6. The CDR3, as DNA: TGTGCCAGCAATGTGGGACAGTACTCCTACGAGCAGTACTTC. Protein sequence: CASNVGQYSYEQYF.

DNA for the CDR3: TGCGCCAGCAGGGGGGGACTAGCGGGGAACAATGAGCAGTTCTTC. Translated, it gives CASRGGLAGNNEQFF. The chain links TRBV4-1 to TRBJ2-1; 13 nucleotides match TRBD2. V was pared by 6 bases and J by 5 bases, with 4 bases of the junction left unmatched. The CDR3 runs to 15 residues. Per germline, CDR1 MGHRA and CDR2 YSYEKL.